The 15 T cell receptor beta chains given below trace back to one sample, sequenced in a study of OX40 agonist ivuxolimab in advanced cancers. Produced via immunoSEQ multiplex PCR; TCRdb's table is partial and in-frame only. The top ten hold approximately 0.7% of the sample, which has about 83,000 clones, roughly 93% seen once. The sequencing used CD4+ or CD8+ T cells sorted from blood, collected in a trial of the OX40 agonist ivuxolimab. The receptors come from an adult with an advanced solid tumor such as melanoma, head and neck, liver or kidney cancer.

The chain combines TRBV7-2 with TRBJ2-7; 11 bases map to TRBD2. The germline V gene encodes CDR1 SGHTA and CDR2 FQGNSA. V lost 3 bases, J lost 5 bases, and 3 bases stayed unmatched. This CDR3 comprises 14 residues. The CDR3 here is CASSFSGGAHEQYF. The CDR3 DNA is TGTGCCAGCAGCTTTAGCGGGGGGGCCCACGAGCAGTACTTC.

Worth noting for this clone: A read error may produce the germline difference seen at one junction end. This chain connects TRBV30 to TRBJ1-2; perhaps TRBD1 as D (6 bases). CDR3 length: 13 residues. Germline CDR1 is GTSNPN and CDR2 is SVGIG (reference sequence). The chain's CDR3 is CAWTLQGFNGCTF. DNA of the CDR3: TGTGCCTGGACCCTACAGGGATTCAATGGCTGCACCTTC.

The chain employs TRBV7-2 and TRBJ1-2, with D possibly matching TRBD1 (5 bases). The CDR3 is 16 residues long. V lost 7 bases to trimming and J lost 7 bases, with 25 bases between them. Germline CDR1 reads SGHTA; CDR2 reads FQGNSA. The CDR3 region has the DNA TGTGCCAGCAAAGGAAGCTTTGGGCTCTGGGGGTCTGGCTACACCTTC. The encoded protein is CASKGSFGLWGSGYTF.

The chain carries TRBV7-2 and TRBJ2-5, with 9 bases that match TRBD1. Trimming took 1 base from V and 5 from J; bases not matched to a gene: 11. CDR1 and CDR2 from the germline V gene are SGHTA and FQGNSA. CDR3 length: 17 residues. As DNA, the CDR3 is TGTGCCAGCAGCTTAGTACAGGGGGCGGGTGCGCGGGAGACCCAGTACTTC. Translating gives CASSLVQGAGARETQYF.

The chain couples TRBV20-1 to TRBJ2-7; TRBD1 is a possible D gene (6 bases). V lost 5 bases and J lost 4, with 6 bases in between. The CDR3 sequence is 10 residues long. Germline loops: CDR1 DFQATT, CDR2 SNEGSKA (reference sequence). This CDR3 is CSAGQYEQYF. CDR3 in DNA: TGCAGTGCTGGACAGTACGAGCAGTACTTC.

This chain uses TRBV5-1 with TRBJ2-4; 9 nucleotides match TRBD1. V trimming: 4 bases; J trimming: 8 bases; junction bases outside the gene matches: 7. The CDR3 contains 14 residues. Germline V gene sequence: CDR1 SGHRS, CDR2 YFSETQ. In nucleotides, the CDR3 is TGCGCCAGCAGCCTCTGGGACAGGGCCGACATTCAGTACTTC. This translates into CASSLWDRADIQYF.

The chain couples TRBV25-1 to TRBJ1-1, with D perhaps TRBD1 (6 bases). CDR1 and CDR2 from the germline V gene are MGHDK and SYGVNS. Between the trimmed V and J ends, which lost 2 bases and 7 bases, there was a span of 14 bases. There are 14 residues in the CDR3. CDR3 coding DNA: TGTGCCAGCAGTGAAACCGGGACAACCATTGAAGCTTTCTTT. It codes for CASSETGTTIEAFF.

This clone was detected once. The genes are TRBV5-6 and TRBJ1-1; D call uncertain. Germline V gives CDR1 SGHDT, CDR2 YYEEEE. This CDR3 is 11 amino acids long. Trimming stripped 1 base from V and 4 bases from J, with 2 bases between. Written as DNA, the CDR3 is TGTGCCAGCAGCTTGAGCACTGAAGCTTTCTTT. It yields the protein CASSLSTEAFF.

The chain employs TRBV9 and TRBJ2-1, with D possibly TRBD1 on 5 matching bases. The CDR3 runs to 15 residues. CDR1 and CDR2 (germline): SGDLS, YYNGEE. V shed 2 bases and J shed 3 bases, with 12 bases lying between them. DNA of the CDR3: TGTGCCAGCAGCGTTCCAGGGCCTGGCTACAATGAGCAGTTCTTC. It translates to CASSVPGPGYNEQFF.

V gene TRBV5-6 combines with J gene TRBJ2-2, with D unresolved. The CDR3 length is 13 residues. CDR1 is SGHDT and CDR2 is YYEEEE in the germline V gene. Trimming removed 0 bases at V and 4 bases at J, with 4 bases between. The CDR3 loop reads CASSLDPTGELFF. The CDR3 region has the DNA TGTGCCAGCAGCTTGGACCCCACCGGGGAGCTGTTTTTT.

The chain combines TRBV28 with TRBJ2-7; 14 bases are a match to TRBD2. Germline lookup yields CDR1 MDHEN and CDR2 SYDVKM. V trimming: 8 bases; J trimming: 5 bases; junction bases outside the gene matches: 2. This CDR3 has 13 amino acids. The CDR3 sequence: CASGTSGRNEQYF. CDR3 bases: TGTGCCAGCGGGACTAGCGGGAGAAACGAGCAGTACTTC.

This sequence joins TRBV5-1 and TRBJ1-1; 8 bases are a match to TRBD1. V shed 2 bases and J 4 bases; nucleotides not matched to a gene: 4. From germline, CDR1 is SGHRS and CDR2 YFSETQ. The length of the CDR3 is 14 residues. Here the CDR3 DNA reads TGCGCCAGCAGCTTACAAACAGGGGGCACTGAAGCTTTCTTT. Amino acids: CASSLQTGGTEAFF.

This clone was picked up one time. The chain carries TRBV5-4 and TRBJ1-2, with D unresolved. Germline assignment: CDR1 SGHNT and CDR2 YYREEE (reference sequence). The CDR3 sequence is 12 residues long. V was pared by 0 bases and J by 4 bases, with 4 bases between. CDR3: CASSLETYGYTF. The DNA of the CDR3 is TGTGCCAGCAGCTTGGAGACCTATGGCTACACCTTC.

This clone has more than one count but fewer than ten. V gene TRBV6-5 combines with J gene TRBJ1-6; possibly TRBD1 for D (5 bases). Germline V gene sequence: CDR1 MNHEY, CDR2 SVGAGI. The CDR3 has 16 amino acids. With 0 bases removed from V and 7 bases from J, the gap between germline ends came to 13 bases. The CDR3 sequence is CASSYSGHPGNSPLHF. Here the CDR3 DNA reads TGTGCCAGCAGTTACTCAGGGCACCCAGGGAATTCACCCCTCCACTTT.

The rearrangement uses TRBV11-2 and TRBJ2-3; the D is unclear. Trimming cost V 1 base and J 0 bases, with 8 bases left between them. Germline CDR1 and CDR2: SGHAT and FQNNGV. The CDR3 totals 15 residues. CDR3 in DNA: TGTGCCAGCAGCTTAGGAAGGACGAGCACAGATACGCAGTATTTT. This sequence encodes CASSLGRTSTDTQYF.